Listed below are T cell receptor beta chains from one sample, sequenced in a study of cytomegalovirus exposure and HLA in healthy donors. Here immunoSEQ multiplex PCR was the method, and the copy in TCRdb shows in-frame clones only, minus some. In the table there are roughly 220,000 clones, 75% to 95% of which are singletons. The sample taken for sequencing was PBMCs. The receptors here all came from a woman between 18 and 29 years old in good health and CMV-seronegative. CDR3s include the opening cysteine and the closing phenylalanine or tryptophan. A D gene is named only where the DNA matches it firmly. Expanded clones get a size class; other rows say once, few or many, or leave the size out.

D gene: -
J gene: TRBJ2-7
clone size: -
V gene: TRBV7-9
CDR3 protein: CASSSPSGGDIYEQYF
CDR3 DNA: TGTGCCAGCAGCTCCCCTTCCGGAGGCGATATCTACGAGCAGTACTTC

D gene: -
J gene: TRBJ1-6
clone size: -
V gene: TRBV28
CDR3 protein: CASSLSSSYNSPLHF
CDR3 DNA: TGTGCCAGCAGTTTGTCCAGCTCCTATAATTCACCCCTCCACTTT

D gene: -
J gene: TRBJ1-5
clone size: -
V gene: TRBV27
CDR3 protein: CASSFRGQPQHF
CDR3 DNA: TGTGCCAGCAGTTTTAGGGGTCAGCCCCAGCATTTT

D gene: TRBD1
J gene: TRBJ2-7
clone size: few
V gene: TRBV27
CDR3 protein: CASSLGTGFTYEQYF
CDR3 DNA: TGTGCCAGCAGCCTAGGGACAGGGTTCACCTACGAGCAGTACTTC

D gene: -
J gene: TRBJ1-2
clone size: -
V gene: TRBV5-1
CDR3 protein: CASSLPGVGGYTF
CDR3 DNA: TGCGCCAGCAGCTTGCCCGGGGTCGGAGGCTACACCTTC

D gene: -
J gene: TRBJ1-2
clone size: -
V gene: TRBV27
CDR3 protein: CASSLVSGDYGYTF
CDR3 DNA: TGTGCCAGCAGTTTAGTATCGGGTGACTATGGCTACACCTTC

D gene: -
J gene: TRBJ2-1
clone size: -
V gene: TRBV10-3
CDR3 protein: CAIRPVSLPYNEQFF
CDR3 DNA: TGTGCCATCCGCCCTGTGAGCCTCCCCTACAATGAGCAGTTCTTC

D gene: -
J gene: TRBJ2-3
clone size: -
V gene: TRBV13
CDR3 protein: CASSISHRAREDTQYF
CDR3 DNA: TGTGCCAGCAGCATTTCCCACAGGGCGCGAGAAGATACGCAGTATTTT

D gene: TRBD1
J gene: TRBJ1-2
clone size: few
V gene: TRBV6-1
CDR3 protein: CASTLQTGGSYGYTF
CDR3 DNA: TGTGCCAGCACGTTACAGACAGGGGGAAGCTATGGCTACACCTTC

D gene: -
J gene: TRBJ2-2
clone size: -
V gene: TRBV2
CDR3 protein: CASKSQGPATGELFF
CDR3 DNA: TGTGCCAGCAAATCTCAGGGGCCCGCCACCGGGGAGCTGTTTTTT

D gene: -
J gene: TRBJ2-7
clone size: -
V gene: TRBV7-9
CDR3 protein: CASRSTGSPTF
CDR3 DNA: TGTGCCAGCAGAAGTACAGGGTCCCCAACCTTC

D gene: TRBD1
J gene: TRBJ1-5
clone size: -
V gene: TRBV18
CDR3 protein: CASSQQDRSNQPQHF
CDR3 DNA: TGTGCCAGCTCACAACAGGACAGGAGCAATCAGCCCCAGCATTTT

D gene: -
J gene: TRBJ1-1
clone size: -
V gene: TRBV18
CDR3 protein: CASSPSMPGTEAFF
CDR3 DNA: TGTGCCAGCTCACCATCCATGCCGGGCACTGAAGCTTTCTTT

D gene: TRBD2
J gene: TRBJ2-7
clone size: -
V gene: TRBV30
CDR3 protein: CAWSGLAGIYEQYF
CDR3 DNA: TGTGCCTGGAGTGGACTAGCGGGAATCTACGAGCAGTACTTC

D gene: TRBD1
J gene: TRBJ1-4
clone size: -
V gene: TRBV28
CDR3 protein: CASSRPGTGCGEKLFF
CDR3 DNA: TGTGCCAGCAGCCGCCCCGGGACAGGGTGCGGTGAAAAACTGTTTTTT

D gene: TRBD1
J gene: TRBJ1-4
clone size: -
V gene: TRBV6-1
CDR3 protein: CASSEPDRGNEKLFF
CDR3 DNA: TGTGCCAGCAGTGAACCTGACAGGGGGAATGAAAAACTGTTTTTT

D gene: -
J gene: TRBJ2-2
clone size: -
V gene: TRBV27
CDR3 protein: CASTTNTGELFF
CDR3 DNA: TGTGCCAGCACCACGAACACCGGGGAGCTGTTTTTT

D gene: TRBD2
J gene: TRBJ2-1
clone size: -
V gene: TRBV18
CDR3 protein: CASSPGLAVVDEQFF
CDR3 DNA: TGTGCCAGCTCACCCGGACTAGCGGTTGTCGATGAGCAGTTCTTC

D gene: -
J gene: TRBJ1-4
clone size: -
V gene: TRBV6-5
CDR3 protein: CASSFEGATNEKLFF
CDR3 DNA: TGTGCCAGCAGTTTTGAGGGTGCAACTAATGAAAAACTGTTTTTT

D gene: TRBD1
J gene: TRBJ1-1
clone size: few
V gene: TRBV18
CDR3 protein: CASSPTGGVEAFF
CDR3 DNA: TGTGCCAGCTCACCTACAGGGGGCGTTGAAGCTTTCTTT

D gene: TRBD1
J gene: TRBJ1-2
clone size: -
V gene: TRBV11-2
CDR3 protein: CASSLSGTGGYGYTF
CDR3 DNA: TGTGCCAGCAGCTTATCCGGGACAGGGGGATATGGCTACACCTTC

D gene: TRBD1
J gene: TRBJ1-5
clone size: -
V gene: TRBV19
CDR3 protein: CASSPGTGENQPQHF
CDR3 DNA: TGTGCCAGTAGTCCAGGGACAGGGGAGAATCAGCCCCAGCATTTT

D gene: TRBD1
J gene: TRBJ1-1
clone size: -
V gene: TRBV29-1
CDR3 protein: CSVSTGGNTEAFF
CDR3 DNA: TGCAGCGTCTCGACAGGGGGAAACACTGAAGCTTTCTTT

D gene: -
J gene: TRBJ2-1
clone size: -
V gene: TRBV4-1
CDR3 protein: CASSQPYNEQFF
CDR3 DNA: TGCGCCAGCAGCCAACCATACAATGAGCAGTTCTTC

D gene: TRBD1
J gene: TRBJ1-4
clone size: -
V gene: TRBV30
CDR3 protein: CAWSGQGNEKLFF
CDR3 DNA: TGTGCCTGGAGTGGACAGGGGAATGAAAAACTGTTTTTT

D gene: TRBD1
J gene: TRBJ2-3
clone size: -
V gene: TRBV2
CDR3 protein: CATDARGTGTDTQYF
CDR3 DNA: TGTGCCACCGATGCCCGGGGGACAGGGACAGATACGCAGTATTTT

D gene: TRBD2
J gene: TRBJ2-1
clone size: -
V gene: TRBV28
CDR3 protein: CASSWRGGTYNEQFF
CDR3 DNA: TGTGCCAGCAGTTGGAGGGGAGGGACTTACAATGAGCAGTTCTTC

D gene: -
J gene: TRBJ1-2
clone size: -
V gene: TRBV19
CDR3 protein: CASSAEGRTANYGYTF
CDR3 DNA: TGTGCCAGTAGTGCCGAGGGACGGACAGCTAACTATGGCTACACCTTC

D gene: -
J gene: TRBJ2-7
clone size: -
V gene: TRBV2
CDR3 protein: CASSESASPTYEQYF
CDR3 DNA: TGTGCCAGCAGTGAATCAGCGTCACCAACCTACGAGCAGTACTTC

D gene: TRBD1
J gene: TRBJ2-1
clone size: -
V gene: TRBV5-6
CDR3 protein: CASSLPGQGLDNEQFF
CDR3 DNA: TGTGCCAGCAGCTTACCGGGACAGGGGCTGGACAATGAGCAGTTCTTC

D gene: TRBD1
J gene: TRBJ2-2
clone size: -
V gene: TRBV6-4
CDR3 protein: CAGTGGCGTGELFF
CDR3 DNA: TGTGCCGGGACAGGGGGCTGTGGAACCGGGGAGCTGTTTTTT

D gene: TRBD2
J gene: TRBJ2-7
clone size: -
V gene: TRBV7-9
CDR3 protein: CASSLRNIQTSGSPNEQYF
CDR3 DNA: TGTGCCAGCAGCTTACGTAACATACAGACTAGCGGGAGCCCAAACGAGCAGTACTTC

D gene: TRBD2
J gene: TRBJ2-5
clone size: -
V gene: TRBV9
CDR3 protein: CASSVEQGGETQYF
CDR3 DNA: TGTGCCAGCAGCGTAGAGCAGGGAGGGGAGACCCAGTACTTC

D gene: TRBD1
J gene: TRBJ1-2
clone size: -
V gene: TRBV19
CDR3 protein: CATSRDRDFGGYTF
CDR3 DNA: TGTGCCACAAGTCGGGACAGGGATTTCGGAGGCTACACCTTC

D gene: -
J gene: TRBJ2-7
clone size: once
V gene: TRBV18
CDR3 protein: CASSPPSSYEQYF
CDR3 DNA: TGTGCCAGCTCACCCCCGAGCTCCTACGAGCAGTACTTC

D gene: TRBD1
J gene: TRBJ2-1
clone size: once
V gene: TRBV15
CDR3 protein: CATSREPGTGFNEQFF
CDR3 DNA: TGTGCCACCAGCAGAGAGCCGGGGACAGGGTTCAATGAGCAGTTCTTC

D gene: TRBD1
J gene: TRBJ1-5
clone size: -
V gene: TRBV5-6
CDR3 protein: CASSLGGTVHQPQHF
CDR3 DNA: TGTGCCAGCAGCTTGGGGGGGACAGTTCATCAGCCCCAGCATTTT

D gene: -
J gene: TRBJ2-7
clone size: -
V gene: TRBV10-3
CDR3 protein: CAISRQDLSYEQYF
CDR3 DNA: TGTGCCATCAGTCGACAGGACCTCTCCTACGAGCAGTACTTC

D gene: -
J gene: TRBJ2-7
clone size: -
V gene: TRBV20-1
CDR3 protein: CSAQGSEQYF
CDR3 DNA: TGCAGTGCCCAGGGATCCGAGCAGTACTTC

D gene: TRBD1
J gene: TRBJ2-7
clone size: -
V gene: TRBV7-3
CDR3 protein: CASSLGTGTYEQYF
CDR3 DNA: TGTGCCAGCAGCTTAGGGACAGGGACATACGAGCAGTACTTC

D gene: TRBD2
J gene: TRBJ2-1
clone size: -
V gene: TRBV30
CDR3 protein: CASMTSASYNEQFF
CDR3 DNA: TGTGCCTCTATGACTAGCGCGTCCTACAATGAGCAGTTCTTC

D gene: -
J gene: TRBJ2-3
clone size: -
V gene: TRBV9
CDR3 protein: CASSVEETVISTDTQYF
CDR3 DNA: TGTGCCAGCAGCGTTGAGGAGACAGTAATTAGCACAGATACGCAGTATTTT

D gene: -
J gene: TRBJ1-2
clone size: -
V gene: TRBV13
CDR3 protein: CASSLSSNYGYTF
CDR3 DNA: TGTGCCAGCAGCTTGAGTTCTAACTATGGCTACACCTTC

D gene: -
J gene: TRBJ2-1
clone size: -
V gene: TRBV2
CDR3 protein: CARGERNEQFF
CDR3 DNA: TGTGCCAGAGGGGAACGGAATGAGCAGTTCTTC

D gene: -
J gene: TRBJ1-1
clone size: -
V gene: TRBV15
CDR3 protein: CATSRDTGSTEAFF
CDR3 DNA: TGTGCCACCAGCAGAGATACAGGGTCCACTGAAGCTTTCTTT

D gene: -
J gene: TRBJ1-1
clone size: once
V gene: TRBV6-5
CDR3 protein: CASSYRQVMNTEAFF
CDR3 DNA: TGTGCCAGCAGTTACCGGCAGGTTATGAACACTGAAGCTTTCTTT

D gene: -
J gene: TRBJ1-4
clone size: -
V gene: TRBV7-8
CDR3 protein: CASSRLDTGEKLFF
CDR3 DNA: TGTGCCAGCAGCCGATTAGACACAGGCGAAAAACTGTTTTTT

D gene: -
J gene: TRBJ2-1
clone size: -
V gene: TRBV12-5
CDR3 protein: CASGLVKASSYNEQFF
CDR3 DNA: TGTGCTAGTGGTTTGGTAAAAGCGTCCTCCTACAATGAGCAGTTCTTC

D gene: -
J gene: TRBJ2-1
clone size: -
V gene: TRBV5-1
CDR3 protein: CASSTRPGEKNNEQFF
CDR3 DNA: TGCGCCAGCAGCACTCGACCGGGAGAGAAAAACAATGAGCAGTTCTTC

D gene: TRBD1
J gene: TRBJ1-1
clone size: -
V gene: TRBV30
CDR3 protein: CAWDRGSNTEAFF
CDR3 DNA: TGTGCCTGGGACAGGGGATCGAACACTGAAGCTTTCTTT

D gene: TRBD1
J gene: TRBJ2-3
clone size: -
V gene: TRBV5-1
CDR3 protein: CASSLRGTAADTQYF
CDR3 DNA: TGCGCCAGCAGCTTGAGGGGGACAGCCGCAGATACGCAGTATTTT

D gene: TRBD1
J gene: TRBJ2-5
clone size: -
V gene: TRBV10-3
CDR3 protein: CAISDGRGQETQYF
CDR3 DNA: TGTGCCATCAGTGATGGCAGGGGGCAAGAGACCCAGTACTTC

D gene: TRBD1
J gene: TRBJ1-2
clone size: -
V gene: TRBV29-1
CDR3 protein: CSAGTGSFNYGYTF
CDR3 DNA: TGCAGCGCGGGGACAGGGTCTTTTAACTATGGCTACACCTTC

D gene: TRBD2
J gene: TRBJ2-5
clone size: -
V gene: TRBV2
CDR3 protein: CASSEETRGGETQYF
CDR3 DNA: TGTGCCAGCAGTGAAGAGACTCGCGGGGGTGAGACCCAGTACTTC

D gene: TRBD2
J gene: TRBJ2-5
clone size: -
V gene: TRBV5-6
CDR3 protein: CASSLMSTSRRETQYF
CDR3 DNA: TGTGCCAGCAGCCTAATGTCGACTAGCCGTCGAGAGACCCAGTACTTC

D gene: TRBD1
J gene: TRBJ2-3
clone size: -
V gene: TRBV5-1
CDR3 protein: CASSKIYRGRLVTDTQYF
CDR3 DNA: TGCGCCAGCAGCAAAATTTACAGGGGGCGCCTGGTCACAGATACGCAGTATTTT

D gene: TRBD2
J gene: TRBJ2-7
clone size: -
V gene: TRBV18
CDR3 protein: CASSPIPLADSSYEQYF
CDR3 DNA: TGTGCCAGCTCACCTATTCCCCTAGCGGATAGCTCCTACGAGCAGTACTTC

D gene: TRBD1
J gene: TRBJ2-7
clone size: -
V gene: TRBV29-1
CDR3 protein: CSAAQGTGRREQYF
CDR3 DNA: TGCAGCGCAGCCCAGGGGACAGGGAGGCGAGAGCAGTACTTC

D gene: -
J gene: TRBJ1-1
clone size: -
V gene: TRBV28
CDR3 protein: CASSTWTAPEAFF
CDR3 DNA: TGTGCCAGCAGTACTTGGACAGCCCCTGAAGCTTTCTTT